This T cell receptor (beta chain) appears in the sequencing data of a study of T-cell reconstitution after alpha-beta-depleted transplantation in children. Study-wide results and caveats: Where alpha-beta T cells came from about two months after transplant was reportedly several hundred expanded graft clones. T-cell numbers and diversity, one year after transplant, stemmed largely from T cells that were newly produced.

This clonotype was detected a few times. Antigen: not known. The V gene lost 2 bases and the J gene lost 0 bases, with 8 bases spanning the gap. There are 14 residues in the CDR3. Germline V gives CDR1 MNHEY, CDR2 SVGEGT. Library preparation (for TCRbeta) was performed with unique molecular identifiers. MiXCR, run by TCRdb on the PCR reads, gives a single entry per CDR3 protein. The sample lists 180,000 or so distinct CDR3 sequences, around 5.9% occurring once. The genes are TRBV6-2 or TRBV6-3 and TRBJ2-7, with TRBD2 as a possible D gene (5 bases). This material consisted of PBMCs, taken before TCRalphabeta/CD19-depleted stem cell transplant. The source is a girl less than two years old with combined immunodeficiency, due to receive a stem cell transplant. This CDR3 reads CASSYGGHSYEQYF. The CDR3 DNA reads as TGTGCCAGCAGTTACGGCGGGCACTCCTACGAGCAGTACTTC.